Described below is a single TCR beta chain sequence and its context. These data belong to a study of blood T cell repertoires in COVID-19. As processed by the authors: Counts of nucleated cells, estimated from reference gene primer amplification, were obtained. Using immunoSEQ multiplex PCR, the repertoire was profiled, and TCRdb retains in-frame clones only, with some absent. Clone size and the V and J calls come from that table; the DNA yielded D and trimming. Of some 140,000 clones in the sample, roughly 84% were seen once. V shed 5 bases and J 5 bases; nucleotides not matched to a gene: 4. The germline gives CDR1 SEHNR, CDR2 FQNEAQ (reference sequence). The CDR3 runs to 14 residues.

Sequencing input: peripheral blood. The rearrangement links TRBV7-9 to TRBJ2-1; TRBD1 matches at 9 bases. The receptor was isolated from a woman aged 60-75 years with COVID-19, enrolled during active disease. The CDR3 DNA reads as TGTGCCAGCAGCACACAGGGGGCAAACAATGAGCAGTTCTTC. Amino acids: CASSTQGANNEQFF.